These 20 T cell receptor beta chains originate from one sample sequenced in a study of Ad26.COV2.S vaccination and SARS-CoV-2 variants. As to treatment: about 20 received Ad26.COV2.S at low or high dose, single or two shots; about 5 received placebo; per-sample allocation not given. Day 63 after the first vaccine or placebo injection was the time point for sampling. Method: immunoSEQ multiplex PCR; TCRdb's copy keeps in-frame clones and lacks some. The sample lists some 480,000 clones, about 83% occurring once. The sample was peripheral blood, taken in a trial of Ad26.COV2.S vaccine versus placebo. The receptors were gathered from a person between 18 and 59 years old who received the Ad26.COV2.S COVID-19 vaccine or a placebo.

The chain combines TRBV6-2 or TRBV6-3 with TRBJ2-1; the D gene is possibly TRBD2 (5 bases). There are 12 residues in the CDR3. V dropped 3 bases and J dropped 15 bases, with 15 bases sitting between them. CDR1 is MNHEY and CDR2 is SVGEGT in the germline V gene. The CDR3 spells CASSYDGLARFF. The CDR3 DNA sequence: TGTGCCAGCAGTTATGACGGACTCGCACGGTTCTTC.

This chain uses TRBV4-2 with TRBJ1-1; D might be TRBD1 (6 bases). V shed 1 base and J shed 5 bases, with 11 bases lying between them. This CDR3 comprises 14 residues. Per germline, CDR1 LGHNA and CDR2 YNFKEQ. The CDR3 nucleotides read TGTGCCAGCAGCCAAGGGGGGCTGGGGACTGAAGCTTTCTTT. This gives the protein CASSQGGLGTEAFF.

This chain uses TRBV12-3 or TRBV12-4 with TRBJ2-7; 11 bases are shared with TRBD2. The CDR3 totals 13 residues. V lost 9 bases to trimming and J lost 8 bases; unmatched junction nucleotides: 9. The CDR3 DNA reads as TGTGCCAGTTTGACTAGCGGGGCGATTCAGCAGTACTTC. As protein: CASLTSGAIQQYF.

The chain employs TRBV7-2 and TRBJ2-5; D unclear. V was cut by 1 base and J by 5 bases, with 8 bases left in between. CDR3 length: 13 amino acids. The germline gives CDR1 SGHTA, CDR2 FQGNSA. The CDR3 DNA is TGTGCCAGCAGCTTAGTATTCGGGGAGACCCAGTACTTC. This codes for CASSLVFGETQYF.

CDR3 bases: TGTGCCAGCAGCTCGAACCGGGACGCTCGCCATGAGCAGTTCTTC. Translating it yields CASSSNRDARHEQFF. The chain has TRBV11-2 and TRBJ2-1, with D tentatively TRBD1 or TRBD2 (5 bases each). Germline V gene data show CDR1 as SGHAT and CDR2 as FQNNGV. V was pared by 4 bases and J by 8 bases, with 18 bases between. The CDR3 loop spans 15 amino acids.

This chain uses TRBV7-2 with TRBJ2-7; D is possibly TRBD2 (6 bases). The germline V gene has CDR1 SGHTA and CDR2 FQGNSA. The CDR3 has 14 amino acids. Trimming removed 3 bases at V and 0 bases at J, with 9 bases between. CDR3 loop: CASSLAGRSYEQYF. CDR3 DNA sequence: TGTGCCAGCAGCTTGGCGGGACGCTCCTACGAGCAGTACTTC.

V usage is TRBV7-8 and J usage is TRBJ1-5; 7 bases match TRBD1. The CDR3 loop spans 17 amino acids. CDR1 is SGHVS and CDR2 is FQNEAQ in the germline V gene. The junction had 6 bases not matched to a gene; V was cut back by 1 base and J by 0 bases. The CDR3 spells CASSLVGGGYSNQPQHF. The CDR3 DNA is TGTGCCAGCAGCTTAGTCGGAGGGGGCTATAGCAATCAGCCCCAGCATTTT.

The V gene is TRBV28, the J gene TRBJ2-5; no reliable D call. CDR1 is MDHEN and CDR2 is SYDVKM in the germline V gene. V shed 8 bases and J shed 1 base, with 2 bases lying between them. This CDR3 has 10 residues. The CDR3 DNA reads as TGTGCCAGCGGCCAAGAGACCCAGTACTTC. Encoded protein: CASGQETQYF.

The chain has TRBV5-1 and TRBJ2-3, with D unclear. The germline V gene encodes CDR1 SGHRS and CDR2 YFSETQ. The CDR3 runs 13 residues. With 4 bases removed from V and 2 bases from J, the gap between germline ends came to 8 bases. CDR3 in DNA: TGCGCCAGCAGCGGTTATCACACAGATACGCAGTATTTT. Its translation is CASSGYHTDTQYF.

The chain recombines TRBV7-8 with TRBJ2-7; possibly TRBD1 or TRBD2 for D (5 bases each). Germline CDR1 reads SGHVS; CDR2 reads FQNEAQ. CDR3 length: 16 amino acids. V was shortened by 5 bases and J by 3 bases, with 20 bases between the two germline ends. CDR3 loop: CASSRPGARARYEQYF. CDR3 bases: TGTGCCAGCAGCCGACCCGGGGCCAGGGCTCGCTACGAGCAGTACTTC.

The genes are TRBV27 and TRBJ2-1; 10 nucleotides agree with TRBD2. Trimming at V came to 3 bases and at J to 5 bases, leaving 4 bases not matched to a gene. The CDR3 is 15 amino acids. Germline V CDR1 and CDR2: MNHEY, SMNVEV (reference sequence). This chain's CDR3 is CASSLGLAQHNEQFF. The CDR3 nucleotides read TGTGCCAGCAGTTTGGGACTAGCGCAACACAATGAGCAGTTCTTC.

V usage is TRBV7-2 and J usage is TRBJ1-5; the D gene is possibly TRBD1 (5 bases). V was shortened by 5 bases and J by 6 bases, with 14 bases between the two germline ends. CDR3 length: 14 residues. Germline CDR1 is SGHTA and CDR2 is FQGNSA. The CDR3 sequence: CASSPRMGGQPQHF. In nucleotides, the CDR3 is TGTGCCAGCAGCCCACGGATGGGGGGTCAGCCCCAGCATTTT. The entire variable domain, with the rest obtained from reference TRBV7-2 and TRBJ1-5, is as follows: GAGVSQSPSNKVTEKGKDVELRCDPISGHTALYWYRQSLGQGLEFLIYFQGNSAPDKSGLPSDRFSAERTGGSVSTLTIQRTQQEDSAVYLCASSPRMGGQPQHFGDGTRLSIL.

The chain combines TRBV5-1 with TRBJ2-1; 11 positions match TRBD2. This CDR3 has 14 amino acids. Trimming took 4 bases from V and 7 from J; bases not matched to a gene: 4. Germline V gives CDR1 SGHRS, CDR2 YFSETQ. The CDR3 DNA sequence: TGCGCCAGCAGCCGTAGCGGGAGGGATAATGAGCAGTTCTTC. Protein sequence: CASSRSGRDNEQFF.

This clone showed up just a few times. The genes are TRBV4-1 and TRBJ1-2; possible D gene TRBD1, 6 bases. Deletions cut 0 bases from V and 8 bases from J, with 13 bases between. This CDR3 spans 14 amino acids. Germline V gene sequence: CDR1 MGHRA, CDR2 YSYEKL. The CDR3 reads CASSQDRFTGGYTF. CDR3 bases: TGCGCCAGCAGCCAAGATCGATTCACAGGGGGCTACACCTTC.

The gene calls are TRBV6-5 and TRBJ2-1, with TRBD1 as a possible D gene (5 bases). The germline V gene has CDR1 MNHEY and CDR2 SVGAGI. The CDR3 totals 14 residues. Between the trimmed V and J ends, which lost 8 bases and 1 base, there was a span of 12 bases. CDR3 protein: CASALRVSYNEQFF. CDR3 coding DNA: TGTGCCAGCGCGCTCAGGGTTTCCTACAATGAGCAGTTCTTC.

This rearrangement joins TRBV18 to TRBJ1-2, with D possibly TRBD1 on 6 matching bases. The CDR3 length is 13 residues. V lost 2 bases to trimming and J lost 6 bases, with 10 bases between them. The germline V gene has CDR1 KGHSH and CDR2 LQKENI. CDR3 DNA sequence: TGTGCCAGCTCACCAACCAGGGGTGATGGCTACACCTTC. This translates into CASSPTRGDGYTF.

The CDR3 spells CASTPHTSQPQHF. The CDR3 nucleotides read TGTGCCAGCACCCCCCATACGAGTCAGCCCCAGCATTTT. This chain uses TRBV6-2 or TRBV6-3 with TRBJ1-5; D unclear. Trimming shortened V by 7 bases and J by 6 bases, and 13 bases separated the two germline ends. The CDR3 loop spans 13 amino acids. In germline, CDR1 is MNHEY, CDR2 SVGEGT.

The genes are TRBV5-4 and TRBJ1-3, with D possibly matching TRBD1 (5 bases). This CDR3 spans 16 amino acids. Between the trimmed V and J ends, which lost 0 bases and 3 bases, there was a span of 13 bases. The germline gives CDR1 SGHNT, CDR2 YYREEE (reference sequence). CDR3 DNA: TGTGCCAGCAGCTTGGCCCCAGGGCAAGGTGGAAACACCATATATTTT. As protein: CASSLAPGQGGNTIYF.

V gene TRBV30 combines with J gene TRBJ2-1; D perhaps matches TRBD1 (6 bases). The CDR3 consists of 12 residues. The germline V and J ends were trimmed by 8 bases and 6 bases, with 14 bases remaining between them. Germline assignment: CDR1 GTSNPN and CDR2 SVGIG (reference sequence). In DNA, the CDR3 is TGTGCCAAGGGGGTGGGGCTCAATGAGCAGTTCTTC. As protein: CAKGVGLNEQFF.

The rearrangement links TRBV5-1 to TRBJ2-3, with TRBD2 identical over 8 bases. Germline CDR1 SGHRS, CDR2 YFSETQ. Germline trimming cut 1 base from V and 0 bases from J; bases unmatched to any gene: 10. This CDR3 region has 18 residues. This CDR3 reads CASSLFSSGRSSTDTQYF. The CDR3 nucleotides read TGCGCCAGCAGCTTGTTTTCTAGCGGGCGCTCTAGCACAGATACGCAGTATTTT. Supplemented by reference TRBV5-1 and TRBJ2-3, the full variable domain reads KAGVTQTPRYLIKTRGQQVTLSCSPISGHRSVSWYQQTPGQGLQFLFEYFSETQRNKGNFPGRFSGRQFSNSRSEMNVSTLELGDSALYLCASSLFSSGRSSTDTQYFGPGTRLTVL.